The rows below give T cell receptor beta chains drawn from one sample of a study of blood T cell repertoires in COVID-19. Sequencing used immunoSEQ multiplex PCR; TCRdb keeps in-frame clones, though not all of them. The sample holds approximately 160,000 clones; 65% to 85% are singletons and the top ten take around 8.4%. Input material: peripheral blood. These receptors all come from a woman older than 75 with active or convalescent COVID-19. Both conserved end residues are part of each CDR3. D genes are given only for firm matches. Only some rows state a clone size, as once, few, many or a class for expanded clones.

d_gene | j_gene | abundance | v_gene | CDR3aa | CDR3nt
- | TRBJ1-1 | - | TRBV5-1 | CASSTKQGVGAEAFF | TGCGCCAGCAGCACAAAACAGGGAGTGGGTGCTGAAGCTTTCTTT
- | TRBJ1-3 | - | TRBV6-6 | CASSYSLEGRNTIYF | TGTGCCAGCAGTTACTCGTTGGAGGGAAGAAACACCATATATTTT
- | TRBJ1-1 | - | TRBV29-1 | CSAAGQMNTEAFF | TGCAGCGCCGCCGGACAAATGAACACTGAAGCTTTCTTT
TRBD2 | TRBJ2-2 | - | TRBV5-1 | CASSQLAGGSNTGELFF | TGCGCCAGCAGCCAACTAGCGGGGGGATCGAACACCGGGGAGCTGTTTTTT
- | TRBJ1-1 | - | TRBV29-1 | CSVRGGALNTEAFF | TGCAGCGTTAGGGGGGGGGCCTTGAACACTGAAGCTTTCTTT
TRBD2 | TRBJ2-2 | - | TRBV14 | CASSQSGGPTGELFF | TGTGCCAGCAGCCAATCGGGGGGGCCCACCGGGGAGCTGTTTTTT
TRBD1 | TRBJ1-2 | few | TRBV6-2/TRBV6-3 | CASSSLPGQGSWGYTF | TGTGCCAGCAGTTCCCTACCGGGACAGGGTTCTTGGGGCTACACCTTC
TRBD1 | TRBJ1-2 | - | TRBV6-2/TRBV6-3 | CASSPGTASNYGYTF | TGTGCCAGCAGTCCCGGGACAGCTTCTAACTATGGCTACACCTTC
- | TRBJ1-1 | once | TRBV5-4 | CASSLNTEAFF | TGTGCCAGCAGCCTTAACACTGAAGCTTTCTTT
TRBD1 | TRBJ2-1 | - | TRBV6-5 | CASSYSDRALPHEQFF | TGTGCCAGCAGTTACTCCGACAGGGCTCTGCCTCATGAGCAGTTCTTC
- | TRBJ1-1 | - | TRBV6-5 | CASTRGLMNTEAFF | TGTGCCAGCACCCGTGGACTGATGAACACTGAAGCTTTCTTT
- | TRBJ2-1 | once | TRBV5-1 | CASSLDNTNEQFF | TGCGCCAGCAGCTTGGACAACACGAATGAGCAGTTCTTC
- | TRBJ1-2 | - | TRBV7-2 | CASSLRQTNGYTF | TGTGCCAGCAGCTTAAGACAGACAAATGGCTACACCTTC
- | TRBJ1-2 | - | TRBV7-2 | CASSHRTDRYGYTF | TGTGCCAGCAGCCACCGGACAGACCGCTATGGCTACACCTTC
- | TRBJ1-2 | - | TRBV2 | CASSRATYGYTF | TGTGCCAGCAGCAGGGCCACCTATGGCTACACCTTC
- | TRBJ1-6 | - | TRBV18 | CASSVGLDNSPLHF | TGTGCCAGCTCTGTGGGACTGGATAATTCACCCCTCCACTTT
TRBD1 | TRBJ1-6 | - | TRBV7-9 | CASSPEGQYNSPLHF | TGTGCCAGCAGCCCGGAGGGACAGTATAATTCACCCCTCCACTTT
TRBD1 | TRBJ2-7 | once | TRBV7-2 | CASSQRDSSYEQYF | TGTGCCAGCAGCCAAAGGGACAGTTCATACGAGCAGTACTTC
- | TRBJ1-4 | - | TRBV14 | CASSQVMGSLREKLFF | TGTGCCAGCAGCCAAGTAATGGGGAGCCTCCGGGAAAAACTGTTTTTT
TRBD1 | TRBJ1-4 | - | TRBV27 | CASSRRTQGDEKLFF | TGTGCCAGCAGTCGACGGACCCAGGGGGATGAAAAACTGTTTTTT
- | TRBJ1-1 | - | TRBV12-3/TRBV12-4 | CASKRGNTEAFF | TGTGCCAGCAAGCGCGGGAACACTGAAGCTTTCTTT
- | TRBJ2-7 | few | TRBV5-5 | CASSPTAGSYEQYF | TGTGCCAGCAGCCCGACCGCGGGATCCTACGAGCAGTACTTC
- | TRBJ1-6 | - | TRBV18 | CASSRGDNSPLHF | TGTGCCAGCTCACGGGGGGATAATTCACCCCTCCACTTT
TRBD1 | TRBJ1-4 | - | TRBV2 | CASTGQVATNEKLFF | TGTGCCAGCACCGGACAGGTTGCAACTAATGAAAAACTGTTTTTT
- | TRBJ1-1 | - | TRBV12-3/TRBV12-4 | CASSLAGVWKAFF | TGTGCCAGCAGTTTAGCAGGGGTTTGGAAAGCTTTCTTT
- | TRBJ2-5 | - | TRBV21-1 | CASSSTGTGGETQYF | TGTGCCAGCAGCAGTACCGGGACAGGGGGCGAGACCCAGTACTTC
- | TRBJ1-4 | - | TRBV27 | CASSPGTGSNEKLFF | TGTGCCAGCAGCCCGGGTACAGGGAGCAATGAAAAACTGTTTTTT
TRBD1 | TRBJ1-6 | - | TRBV7-2 | CASSLGSAGGAYNSPLHF | TGTGCCAGCAGCTTAGGTTCGGCAGGGGGCGCTTATAATTCACCCCTCCACTTT
- | TRBJ2-3 | many | TRBV5-1 | CASSLALGGPTDTQYF | TGCGCCAGCAGCTTGGCCCTAGGGGGACCCACAGATACGCAGTATTTT
- | TRBJ1-2 | - | TRBV19 | CASSNHMGYTF | TGTGCCAGTAGTAATCACATGGGCTACACCTTC
- | TRBJ2-1 | few | TRBV9 | CASTPRDSTYNEQFF | TGTGCCAGCACCCCCCGGGACTCTACCTACAATGAGCAGTTCTTC
- | TRBJ2-3 | - | TRBV2 | CASSEATSTDTQYF | TGTGCCAGCAGTGAAGCGACAAGCACAGATACGCAGTATTTT
- | TRBJ2-2 | - | TRBV10-3 | CAGSRDAYSGELFF | TGTGCCGGGTCGCGGGACGCTTATAGCGGGGAGCTGTTTTTT
TRBD1 | TRBJ1-3 | - | TRBV5-6 | CASSLFRDSMAGNTIYF | TGTGCCAGCAGCTTGTTCCGGGACAGTATGGCAGGAAACACCATATATTTT
- | TRBJ1-5 | - | TRBV5-1 | CASSGGDGQPQHF | TGCGCCAGCAGCGGGGGGGACGGACAGCCCCAGCATTTT